This T cell receptor (beta chain) was found in a study of T cell repertoires in cytomegalovirus infection. Study summary: Both CMV infection and a matching HLA type were indicated by public TCR beta signatures.

Each CDR3 protein is one row after TCRdb ran MiXCR on the reads. Among around 770,000 distinct CDR3 sequences listed, 25% to 35% were seen once. Concerning this clonotype itself: The antigen is unknown. Germline is not matched at one junction end, which may reflect a read error.

Findings of the study overall: Cumulated frequencies of public TCR beta families served to identify carriers of CMV plus the relevant HLA. The ex vivo response was dominated by HLA-C-restricted CMV-specific TCR beta clonotypes.

Germline values: CDR1 SGHRS, CDR2 YFSETQ. This CDR3 has 15 amino acids. The V gene is TRBV5-1, the J gene TRBJ1-1; 11 positions agree with TRBD1. The sample here was cultured CD8+ T cells from PBMCs, taken from culture after CMV antigen stimulation. This TCR was recovered from a human donor in good health (CMV status not recorded). Some clones in this sample may be carry-over from other donors' samples. CDR3 residues: CASSLGQGAITVAFF. The CDR3 DNA follows: TGCGCCAGCAGCCTCGGACAGGGGGCGATTACTGTAGCTTTCTTT.